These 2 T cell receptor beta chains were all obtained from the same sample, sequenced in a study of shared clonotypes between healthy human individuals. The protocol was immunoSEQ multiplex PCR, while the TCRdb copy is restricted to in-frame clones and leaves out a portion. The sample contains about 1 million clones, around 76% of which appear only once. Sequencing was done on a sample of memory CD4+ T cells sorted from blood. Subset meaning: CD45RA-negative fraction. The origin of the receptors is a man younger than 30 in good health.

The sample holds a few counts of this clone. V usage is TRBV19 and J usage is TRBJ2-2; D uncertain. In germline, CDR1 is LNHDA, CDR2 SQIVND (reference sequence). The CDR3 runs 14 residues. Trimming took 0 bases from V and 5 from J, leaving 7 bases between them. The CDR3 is CASSIDLGTGELFF. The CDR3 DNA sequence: TGTGCCAGTAGTATAGATCTGGGGACCGGGGAGCTGTTTTTT.

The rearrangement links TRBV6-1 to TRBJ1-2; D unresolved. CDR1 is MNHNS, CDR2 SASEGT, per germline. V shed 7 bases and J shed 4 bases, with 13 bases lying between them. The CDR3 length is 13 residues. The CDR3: CASTPGARYGYTF. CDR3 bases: TGTGCCAGCACCCCCGGAGCCCGCTATGGCTACACCTTC.